The entry below describes one TCR beta chain. Its antigen is as yet unknown. Following a re-call of the 5' RACE reads, TCRdb has one entry per CDR3 protein and lacks DNA. The repertoire table contains more than 300,000 distinct CDR3 sequences. This CDR3 comprises 13 residues. Germline CDR1 and CDR2: ENHRY and SYGVKD. This entry comes from a study of monozygotic twins with inflammatory bowel disease. General observations from the study: Immunosuppressive treatment differences may have increased patient repertoire variability.

V and J are TRBV10-3 and TRBJ1-5; the D call of TRBD1 rests on TCRdb alone, since no DNA is present to check it. The clonotype was recovered from a human donor with ulcerative colitis or Crohn's disease, or a healthy co-twin of an affected twin (not recorded which). The sample was blood. The CDR3 reads CAISITGGQPQHF.